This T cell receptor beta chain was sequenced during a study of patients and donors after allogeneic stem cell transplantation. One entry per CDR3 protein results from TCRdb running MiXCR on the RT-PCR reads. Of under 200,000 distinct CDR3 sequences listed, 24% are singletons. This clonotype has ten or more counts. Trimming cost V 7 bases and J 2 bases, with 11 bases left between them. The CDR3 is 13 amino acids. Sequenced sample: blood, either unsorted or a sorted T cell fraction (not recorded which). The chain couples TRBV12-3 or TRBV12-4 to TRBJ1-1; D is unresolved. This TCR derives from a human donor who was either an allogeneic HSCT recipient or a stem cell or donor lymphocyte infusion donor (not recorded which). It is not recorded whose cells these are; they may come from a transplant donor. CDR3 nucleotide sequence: TGTGCCAGCACCTCACAGAGTAACACTGAAGCTTTCTTT. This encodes CASTSQSNTEAFF.